The table lists the clone carrying this T cell receptor beta chain with many counts. Its antigen is still unknown. This record belongs to a study of human T cells and chemical hapten exposure. As for the study in general: For the roughly 26-week duration of the study, patients were given weekly doses of diphenylcyclopropenone on the scalp. Study-wide points: Expanded TCR sets contained significantly more large CDR3 similarity clusters than controls.

Time point meaning: pre-sensitization, week 0. The treatment here: therapeutic diphenylcyclopropenone sensitization with weekly scalp DPC. Patches went on only after blood had been drawn each time. Individual cDNA molecules (in the library) carried attached unique molecular identifiers. TCRdb re-derived calls from the RACE reads in MiXCR, one entry per CDR3 protein. The top ten clones hold 2.5% to 3% of a sample with 300,000 to 400,000 distinct CDR3 sequences, approximately 5.1% of them seen once. The trim removed 2 bases at V and 6 bases at J, leaving 3 bases unmatched. This CDR3 contains 15 residues. The V gene's germline CDR1 is KGHSH and CDR2 LQKENI.

V usage is TRBV18 and J usage is TRBJ2-3; 12 bases align to TRBD2. The sequencing here drew on whole blood, taken in connection with sensitization to the hapten diphenylcyclopropenone (DPC). The sequence derives from a woman aged 50 to 60 with alopecia areata. Some clones in this sample may be carry-over from other donors' samples. For the CDR3, the DNA is TGTGCCAGCTCACCAACTAGCGGGAGGTTGGATACGCAGTATTTT. Protein product: CASSPTSGRLDTQYF.